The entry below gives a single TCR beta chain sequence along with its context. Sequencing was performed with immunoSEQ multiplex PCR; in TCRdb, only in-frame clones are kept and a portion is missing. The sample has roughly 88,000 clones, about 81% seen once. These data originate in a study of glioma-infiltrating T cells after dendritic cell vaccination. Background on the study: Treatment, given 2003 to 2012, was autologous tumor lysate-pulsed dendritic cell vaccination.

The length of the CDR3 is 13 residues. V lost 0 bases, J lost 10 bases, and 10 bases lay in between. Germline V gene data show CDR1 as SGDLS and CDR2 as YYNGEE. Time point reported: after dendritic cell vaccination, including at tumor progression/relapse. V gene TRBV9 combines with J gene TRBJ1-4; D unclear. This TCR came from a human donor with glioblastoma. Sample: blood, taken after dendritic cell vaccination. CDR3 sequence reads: CASSVGSRGKLFF. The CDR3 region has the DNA TGTGCCAGCAGCGTAGGGTCGCGGGGAAAACTGTTTTTT. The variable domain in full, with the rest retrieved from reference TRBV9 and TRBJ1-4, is DSGVTQTPKHLITATGQRVTLRCSPRSGDLSVYWYQQSLDQGLQFLIQYYNGEERAKGNILERFSAQQFPDLHSELNLSSLELGDSALYFCASSVGSRGKLFFGSGTQLSVL.